The rows below give T cell receptor beta chains drawn from one sample of a study of blood T cell repertoires in COVID-19. Repertoires were generated with immunoSEQ multiplex PCR, while TCRdb's copy carries only in-frame clones and drops some. The sample shows 150,000 to 200,000 clones, 70% to 85% of them seen only once. The material sequenced was peripheral blood. The source is a woman over 75 with acute or convalescent COVID-19. The CDR3 runs from the conserved cysteine through the conserved F or W. Fields, in order: J gene, V gene, D gene, clone size, CDR3 protein, CDR3 DNA. The D gene is left open where the match is weak. Part of the rows lack a size; the others show once, few, many or a class for expanded clones.

>TRBJ1-3|TRBV6-1|NA|NA
CASSDPGHPSGNTIYF
TGTGCCAGCAGTGATCCTGGACATCCTTCTGGAAACACCATATATTTT
>TRBJ1-3|TRBV6-1|NA|NA
CASSERHRGVTFSGNTIYF
TGTGCCAGCAGTGAACGGCACCGGGGGGTCACCTTCTCTGGAAACACCATATATTTT
>TRBJ1-2|TRBV19|NA|NA
CASSTPLNRAHGYTF
TGTGCCAGTAGTACCCCCCTCAACAGGGCCCATGGCTACACCTTC
>TRBJ1-4|TRBV18|TRBD1|NA
CASSHPGQSNEKLFF
TGTGCCAGCTCACACCCGGGACAGTCTAATGAAAAACTGTTTTTT
>TRBJ1-4|TRBV3-1/TRBV3-2|NA|NA
CASSQDLTGLSNEKLFF
TGTGCCAGCAGCCAAGATTTAACGGGATTGTCTAATGAAAAACTGTTTTTT
>TRBJ2-1|TRBV27|TRBD2|NA
CASSLIWLAGNEQFF
TGTGCCAGCAGTTTAATATGGCTAGCGGGCAATGAGCAGTTCTTC
>TRBJ2-3|TRBV7-2|TRBD2|NA
CASSLRGADTQYF
TGTGCCAGCAGCTTACGGGGGGCAGATACGCAGTATTTT
>TRBJ1-5|TRBV6-1|TRBD1|NA
CASSGTGEMRGNQPQHF
TGTGCCAGCAGTGGGACAGGGGAAATGAGGGGCAATCAGCCCCAGCATTTT
>TRBJ1-6|TRBV9|TRBD1|NA
CASSESGTGRSNSPLHF
TGTGCCAGCAGCGAGTCCGGGACAGGGCGTAGCAATTCACCCCTCCACTTT
>TRBJ2-3|TRBV27|NA|few
CASSLVRTAADTQYF
TGTGCCAGCAGTTTGGTAAGGACTGCGGCAGATACGCAGTATTTT
>TRBJ2-1|TRBV7-7|NA|NA
CASSLAGNVNEQFF
TGTGCCAGCAGCTTAGCCGGGAACGTCAATGAGCAGTTCTTC
>TRBJ2-3|TRBV30|TRBD2|NA
CAWNFIAGSTDTQYF
TGTGCCTGGAACTTCATAGCGGGGAGCACAGATACGCAGTATTTT
>TRBJ2-7|TRBV6-5|TRBD2|NA
CASSSETLAGVYEQYF
TGTGCCAGCAGTTCCGAGACCTTAGCGGGAGTATACGAGCAGTACTTC
>TRBJ1-1|TRBV6-4|NA|many
CASSDSEEGTEAFF
TGTGCCAGCAGTGACTCGGAGGAGGGGACTGAAGCTTTCTTT
>TRBJ1-6|TRBV19|NA|NA
CASSAEVVDSPLHF
TGTGCCAGTAGCGCGGAGGTGGTGGATTCACCCCTCCACTTT
>TRBJ2-1|TRBV10-3|NA|NA
CAMSTGVSYNEQFF
TGTGCCATGTCGACAGGAGTCTCCTACAATGAGCAGTTCTTC
>TRBJ2-1|TRBV6-1|NA|NA
CASSEASTGYNEQFF
TGTGCCAGCAGTGAAGCCTCTACGGGCTACAATGAGCAGTTCTTC
>TRBJ2-1|TRBV12-3/TRBV12-4|NA|NA
CASSLTRIEQFF
TGTGCCAGCAGTTTAACTAGGATTGAGCAGTTCTTC
>TRBJ2-6|TRBV3-1/TRBV3-2|NA|NA
CASSQESGLFGANVLTF
TGTGCCAGCAGCCAAGAATCGGGTCTTTTTGGGGCCAACGTCCTGACTTTC
>TRBJ2-7|TRBV5-1|TRBD2|NA
CASSSGLAAYYEQYF
TGCGCCAGCAGCTCGGGACTAGCGGCCTACTACGAGCAGTACTTC
>TRBJ2-2|TRBV27|TRBD1|NA
CASGRQGVVGELFF
TGTGCCAGCGGGCGACAGGGGGTTGTCGGGGAGCTGTTTTTT
>TRBJ2-3|TRBV4-1|NA|NA
CASSQDGRTSTDTQYF
TGCGCCAGCAGCCAAGACGGACGGACAAGCACAGATACGCAGTATTTT
>TRBJ1-4|TRBV4-1|NA|NA
CASSQDEAGSKKLFF
TGCGCCAGCAGCCAAGATGAGGCGGGCTCTAAAAAACTGTTTTTT
>TRBJ1-1|TRBV10-3|NA|NA
CAIMGRMNTEAFF
TGTGCCATCATGGGCAGGATGAACACTGAAGCTTTCTTT
>TRBJ1-1|TRBV7-9|NA|NA
CASSLPSYAEAFF
TGTGCCAGCAGCTTACCGAGTTATGCTGAAGCTTTCTTT
>TRBJ1-2|TRBV5-1|NA|NA
CASSLGLGPPNYGYTF
TGCGCCAGCAGCTTGGGTCTTGGCCCCCCTAACTATGGCTACACCTTC
>TRBJ2-7|TRBV30|NA|few
CAWSDPPGRRTDYEQYF
TGTGCCTGGAGCGACCCCCCTGGGCGCAGAACTGACTACGAGCAGTACTTC
>TRBJ2-3|TRBV19|TRBD1|NA
CASRGGTGTISTDTQYF
TGTGCCAGTAGAGGCGGGACAGGGACCATTAGCACAGATACGCAGTATTTT
>TRBJ1-3|TRBV18|NA|NA
CASSPSSVRSGNTIYF
TGTGCCAGCTCACCATCATCGGTCCGCTCTGGAAACACCATATATTTT
>TRBJ2-3|TRBV18|TRBD1|NA
CASSPPTGLVDTQYF
TGTGCCAGCTCACCTCCGACAGGGCTAGTAGATACGCAGTATTTT
>TRBJ1-3|TRBV19|TRBD1|few
CASISSPGQGDPGNTIYF
TGTGCCAGTATCAGTTCACCGGGACAGGGGGACCCTGGAAACACCATATATTTT
>TRBJ1-1|TRBV7-6|NA|NA
CASSSELTGSEAFF
TGTGCCAGCAGCTCCGAGCTCACAGGGAGTGAAGCTTTCTTT
>TRBJ1-1|TRBV5-1|TRBD1|few
CASSPPTTGWTEAFF
TGCGCCAGCAGTCCCCCCACGACAGGGTGGACTGAAGCTTTCTTT
>TRBJ1-3|TRBV3-1/TRBV3-2|TRBD1|NA
CASSLDRARGNTIYF
TGTGCCAGCAGCCTCGACAGGGCGCGCGGAAACACCATATATTTT
>TRBJ1-3|TRBV4-3|NA|NA
CASSQDLTGPNTIYF
TGCGCCAGCAGCCAAGATTTGACAGGCCCAAACACCATATATTTT
>TRBJ1-2|TRBV6-5|NA|NA
CASSQLGGYGYTF
TGTGCCAGCAGTCAGCTGGGAGGCTATGGCTACACCTTC
>TRBJ2-1|TRBV11-3|NA|NA
CASSLGRDSSYNEQFF
TGTGCCAGCAGCTTAGGGCGGGATAGCTCCTACAATGAGCAGTTCTTC
>TRBJ2-4|TRBV10-2|TRBD1|NA
CASGTGGNIQYF
TGCGCCAGTGGGACAGGGGGAAACATTCAGTACTTC
>TRBJ1-1|TRBV2|NA|NA
CASSEALRTEAFF
TGTGCCAGCAGTGAAGCTCTGAGGACTGAAGCTTTCTTT
>TRBJ2-3|TRBV11-2|NA|NA
CASSLVLSPQATQYF
TGTGCCAGCAGCTTAGTTCTGTCTCCCCAAGCTACGCAGTATTTT
>TRBJ2-3|TRBV15|TRBD2|NA
CATSRDGSGSADTQYF
TGTGCCACCAGCAGAGATGGTAGCGGGAGCGCAGATACGCAGTATTTT
>TRBJ2-7|TRBV18|TRBD1|NA
CASSPDRNEQYF
TGTGCCAGCTCACCGGACAGGAACGAGCAGTACTTC
>TRBJ2-1|TRBV19|NA|NA
CASSARGTSYNEQFF
TGTGCCAGTAGTGCCAGGGGAACCTCCTACAATGAGCAGTTCTTC
>TRBJ2-7|TRBV6-5|NA|medium-sized
CASRDLNNEQYF
TGTGCCAGCAGAGATCTCAACAACGAGCAGTACTTC
>TRBJ1-5|TRBV4-2|NA|NA
CASSLDSRNQPQHF
TGTGCCAGCAGCCTGGACAGCCGTAATCAGCCCCAGCATTTT
>TRBJ2-7|TRBV4-3|NA|NA
CASSQDPLTYEQYF
TGCGCCAGCAGCCAAGATCCCCTAACCTACGAGCAGTACTTC
>TRBJ2-7|TRBV18|NA|NA
CASSPGIGSGGYEQYF
TGTGCCAGCTCACCAGGGATAGGTAGCGGCGGCTACGAGCAGTACTTC
>TRBJ2-3|TRBV19|TRBD1|NA
CASSTSGGKGTDTQYF
TGTGCCAGTAGTACTTCAGGGGGAAAGGGGACAGATACGCAGTATTTT
>TRBJ2-1|TRBV11-2|NA|few
CASSLVVGGEQFF
TGTGCCAGCAGCTTAGTGGTCGGGGGTGAGCAGTTCTTC
>TRBJ1-1|TRBV4-3|TRBD1|NA
CASSQDIGTGGTEAFF
TGCGCCAGCAGCCAAGATATAGGGACAGGGGGCACTGAAGCTTTCTTT
>TRBJ2-7|TRBV5-1|NA|NA
CASSPGDRTSYEQYF
TGCGCCAGCAGCCCGGGGGACAGAACCTCCTACGAGCAGTACTTC
>TRBJ1-5|TRBV6-2/TRBV6-3|NA|NA
CASSYSGSDSRNQPQHF
TGTGCCAGCAGTTACTCCGGCTCCGACAGCCGCAATCAGCCCCAGCATTTT
>TRBJ2-1|TRBV6-5|NA|few
CASSYPKVAEVNEQFF
TGTGCCAGCAGTTACCCCAAAGTAGCAGAGGTGAACGAGCAGTTCTTC